The TCR beta chain described here comes from a study of shared clonotypes between healthy human individuals. This table comes from immunoSEQ multiplex PCR, and its TCRdb copy is limited to in-frame clones, with some not included. The sample shows roughly 600,000 clones, roughly 98% of them seen only once. The germline gives CDR1 SGHAT, CDR2 FQNNGV. J was trimmed by 3 bases and V by 1 base; bases with no gene match: 5. The CDR3 runs 16 residues. As for this clone: Its target is not known.

General study points: Blood was the only sampled material, and tissue repertoires likely differ.

In the naive CD8 group, cells lacked CD45RO and were positively selected for CCR7, so terminally differentiated effector memory CD45RA+ cells were left out. Material: naive CD8+ T cells sorted from blood. The gene calls are TRBV11-2 and TRBJ1-5; TRBD1 matches at 8 bases. This TCR came from a man aged 30 to 39 in good health. The CDR3: CASSLGRQGTNQPQHF. For the CDR3, the DNA is TGTGCCAGCAGCTTAGGACGACAGGGGACCAATCAGCCCCAGCATTTT.